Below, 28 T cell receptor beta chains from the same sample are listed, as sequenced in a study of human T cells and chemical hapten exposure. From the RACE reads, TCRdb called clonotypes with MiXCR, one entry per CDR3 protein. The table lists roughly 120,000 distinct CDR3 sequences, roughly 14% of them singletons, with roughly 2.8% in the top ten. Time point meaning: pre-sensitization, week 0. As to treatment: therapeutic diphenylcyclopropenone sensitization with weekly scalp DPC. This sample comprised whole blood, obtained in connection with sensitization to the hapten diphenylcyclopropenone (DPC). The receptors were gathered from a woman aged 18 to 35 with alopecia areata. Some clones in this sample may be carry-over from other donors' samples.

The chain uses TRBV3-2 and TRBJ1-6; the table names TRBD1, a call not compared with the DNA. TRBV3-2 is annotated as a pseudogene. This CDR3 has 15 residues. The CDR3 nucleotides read TGTGCCAGCAGCCAAGGGGACAACTATAATTCACCCCTCCACTTT. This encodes CASSQGDNYNSPLHF.

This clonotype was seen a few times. CDR3 DNA sequence: TGTGCCAGCAGCTCCGGCTATACTATTTGGGAGAACACCGGGGAGCTGTTTTTT. Translation: CASSSGYTIWENTGELFF. This chain joins TRBV7-6 and TRBJ2-2; D is unresolved. V lost 4 bases and J lost 1, with 19 bases in between. Germline CDR1 SGHVS, CDR2 FNYEAQ. CDR3 length equals 18 residues.

CDR3 protein: CASSSPLNTEAFF. CDR3 sequence (DNA): TGCGCCAGCAGCTCACCTCTGAACACTGAAGCTTTCTTT. The chain combines TRBV4-3 with TRBJ1-1; D ambiguous. Germline V CDR1 and CDR2: LGHNA, YSLEER. The CDR3 runs 13 residues. The V end was cut by 5 bases, the J end by 0 bases, with 7 bases between.

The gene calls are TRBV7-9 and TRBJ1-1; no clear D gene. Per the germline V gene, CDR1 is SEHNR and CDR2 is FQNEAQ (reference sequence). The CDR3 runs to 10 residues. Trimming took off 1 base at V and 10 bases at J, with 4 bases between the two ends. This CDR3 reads CASSLDGAFF. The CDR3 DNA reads TGTGCCAGCAGCTTAGACGGAGCTTTCTTT.

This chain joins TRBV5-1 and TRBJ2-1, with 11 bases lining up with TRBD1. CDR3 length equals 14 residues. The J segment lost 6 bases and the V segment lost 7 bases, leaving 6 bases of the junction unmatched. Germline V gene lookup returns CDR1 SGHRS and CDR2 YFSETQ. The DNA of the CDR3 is TGCGCCAGCCGGGACAGGGGGTCAGGCAATGAGCAGTTCTTC. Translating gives CASRDRGSGNEQFF.

The DNA of the CDR3 is TGTGCCAGCTCACCACCGGCTCCGATGAACACTGAAGCTTTCTTT. Translating gives CASSPPAPMNTEAFF. The genes are TRBV18 and TRBJ1-1; the D is unclear. Germline CDR1 and CDR2: KGHSH and LQKENI. V lost 0 bases to trimming and J lost 0 bases, with 8 bases between them. This CDR3 is built from 15 residues.

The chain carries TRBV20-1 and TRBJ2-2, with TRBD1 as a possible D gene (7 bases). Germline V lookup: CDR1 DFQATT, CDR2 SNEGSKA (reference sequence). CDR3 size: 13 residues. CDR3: CSAGQMNTGELFF. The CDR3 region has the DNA TGCAGCGCGGGACAGATGAACACCGGGGAGCTGTTTTTT.

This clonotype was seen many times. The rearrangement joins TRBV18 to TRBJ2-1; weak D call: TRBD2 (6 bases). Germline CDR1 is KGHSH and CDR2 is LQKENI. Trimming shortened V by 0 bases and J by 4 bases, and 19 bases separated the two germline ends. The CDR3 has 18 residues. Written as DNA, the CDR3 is TGTGCCAGCTCACCACCAGGGTTGGAGGGACCTATGTACAATGAGCAGTTCTTC. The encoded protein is CASSPPGLEGPMYNEQFF. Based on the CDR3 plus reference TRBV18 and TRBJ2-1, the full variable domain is NAGVMQNPRHLVRRRGQEARLRCSPMKGHSHVYWYRQLPEEGLKFMVYLQKENIIDESGMPKERFSAEFPKEGPSILRIQQVVRGDSAAYFCASSPPGLEGPMYNEQFFGPGTRLTVL.

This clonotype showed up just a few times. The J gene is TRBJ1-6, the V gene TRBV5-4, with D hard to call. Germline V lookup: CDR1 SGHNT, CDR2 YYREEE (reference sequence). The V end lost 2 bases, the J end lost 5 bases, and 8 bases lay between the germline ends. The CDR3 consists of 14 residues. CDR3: CASSFIRDNSPLHF. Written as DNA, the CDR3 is TGTGCCAGCAGCTTTATCCGGGATAATTCACCCCTCCACTTT.

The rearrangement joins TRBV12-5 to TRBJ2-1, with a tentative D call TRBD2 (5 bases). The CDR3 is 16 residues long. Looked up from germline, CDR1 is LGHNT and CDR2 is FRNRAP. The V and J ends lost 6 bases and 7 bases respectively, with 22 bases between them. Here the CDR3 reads CASGPYTRARGNEQFF. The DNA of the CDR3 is TGTGCTAGTGGCCCTTATACCCGGGCCCGAGGGAATGAGCAGTTCTTC. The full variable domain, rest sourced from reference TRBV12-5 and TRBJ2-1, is DARVTQTPRHKVTEMGQEVTMRCQPILGHNTVFWYRQTMMQGLELLAYFRNRAPLDDSGMPKDRFSAEMPDATLATLKIQPSEPRDSAVYFCASGPYTRARGNEQFFGPGTRLTVL.

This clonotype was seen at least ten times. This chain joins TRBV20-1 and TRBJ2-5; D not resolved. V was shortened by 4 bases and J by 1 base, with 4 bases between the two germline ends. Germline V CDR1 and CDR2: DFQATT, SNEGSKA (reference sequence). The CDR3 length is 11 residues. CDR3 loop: CSAKPQETQYF. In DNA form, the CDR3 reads TGCAGTGCTAAACCCCAAGAGACCCAGTACTTC.

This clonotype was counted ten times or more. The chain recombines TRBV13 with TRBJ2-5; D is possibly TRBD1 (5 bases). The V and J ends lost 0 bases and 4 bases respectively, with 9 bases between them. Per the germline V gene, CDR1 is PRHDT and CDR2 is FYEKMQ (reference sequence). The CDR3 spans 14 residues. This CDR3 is CASSLGTQGETQYF. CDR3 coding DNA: TGTGCCAGCAGCTTAGGGACCCAGGGAGAGACCCAGTACTTC.

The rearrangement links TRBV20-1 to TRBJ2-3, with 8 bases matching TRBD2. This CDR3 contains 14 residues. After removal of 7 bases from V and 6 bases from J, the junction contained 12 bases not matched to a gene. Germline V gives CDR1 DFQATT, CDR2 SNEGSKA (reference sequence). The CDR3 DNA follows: TGCAGTGTCCCGCGCAGCGGGGGAGGTGATACGCAGTATTTT. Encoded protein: CSVPRSGGGDTQYF.

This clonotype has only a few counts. The CDR3 nucleotides read TGTGCCAGCAGAAGGACTAGCGGGGGGGCGGCATACGAGCAGTACTTC. Protein sequence: CASRRTSGGAAYEQYF. The chain couples TRBV28 to TRBJ2-7, with 15 bases matching TRBD2. Germline CDR1 and CDR2: MDHEN and SYDVKM. CDR3 length: 16 amino acids. V was clipped by 6 bases and J by 4 bases; unmatched bases: 7.

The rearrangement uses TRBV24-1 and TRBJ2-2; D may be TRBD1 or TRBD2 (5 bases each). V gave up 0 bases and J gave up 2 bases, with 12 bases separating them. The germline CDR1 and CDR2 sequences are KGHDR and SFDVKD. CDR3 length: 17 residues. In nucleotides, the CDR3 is TGTGCCACCAGTGATTTGCAGGGAGCGTACAACACCGGGGAGCTGTTTTTT. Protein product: CATSDLQGAYNTGELFF.

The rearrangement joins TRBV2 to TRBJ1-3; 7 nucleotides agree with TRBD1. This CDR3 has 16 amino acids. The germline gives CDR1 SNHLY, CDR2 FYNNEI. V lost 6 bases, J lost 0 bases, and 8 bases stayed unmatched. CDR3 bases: TGTGCCAGCAGCCGGACAGGACGAAACTCTGGAAACACCATATATTTT. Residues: CASSRTGRNSGNTIYF.

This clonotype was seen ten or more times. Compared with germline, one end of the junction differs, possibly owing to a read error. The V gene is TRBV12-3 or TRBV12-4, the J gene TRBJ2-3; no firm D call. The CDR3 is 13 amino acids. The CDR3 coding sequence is TGTGCCAGCAGTTTAGGAGGCACAAATACGCAGTATTTT. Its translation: CASSLGGTNTQYF.

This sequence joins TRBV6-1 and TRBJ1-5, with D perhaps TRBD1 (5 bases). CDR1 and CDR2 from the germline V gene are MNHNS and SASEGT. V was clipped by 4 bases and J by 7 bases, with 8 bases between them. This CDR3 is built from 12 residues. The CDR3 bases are TGTGCCAGCAGTGTTGGGGACCAGCCCCAGCATTTT. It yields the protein CASSVGDQPQHF.

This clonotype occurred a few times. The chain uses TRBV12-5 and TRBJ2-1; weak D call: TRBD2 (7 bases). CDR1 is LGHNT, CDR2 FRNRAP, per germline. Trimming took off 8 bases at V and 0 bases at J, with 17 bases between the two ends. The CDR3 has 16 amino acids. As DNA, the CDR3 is TGTGCTAGTTTAGGGGCGGGGGCGTACTCCTACAATGAGCAGTTCTTC. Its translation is CASLGAGAYSYNEQFF.

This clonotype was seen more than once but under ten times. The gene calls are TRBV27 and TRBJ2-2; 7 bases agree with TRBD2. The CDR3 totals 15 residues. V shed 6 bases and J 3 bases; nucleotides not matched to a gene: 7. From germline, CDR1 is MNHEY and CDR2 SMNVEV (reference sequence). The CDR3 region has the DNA TGTGCCAGCAGCTACACGGGACTACACACCGGGGAGCTGTTTTTT. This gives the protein CASSYTGLHTGELFF.

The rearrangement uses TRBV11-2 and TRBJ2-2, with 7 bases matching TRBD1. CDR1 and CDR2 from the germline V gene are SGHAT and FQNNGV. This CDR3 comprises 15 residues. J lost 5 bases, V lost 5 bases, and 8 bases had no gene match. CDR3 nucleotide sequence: TGTGCCAGCAGCACTATCAGGGGGATGACCGGGGAGCTGTTTTTT. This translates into CASSTIRGMTGELFF.

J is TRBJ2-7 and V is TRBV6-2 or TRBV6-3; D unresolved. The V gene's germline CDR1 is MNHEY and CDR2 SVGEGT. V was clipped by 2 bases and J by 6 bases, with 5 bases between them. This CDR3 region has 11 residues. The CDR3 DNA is TGTGCCAGCAGTTACACGGGCGAGCAGTACTTC. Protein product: CASSYTGEQYF.

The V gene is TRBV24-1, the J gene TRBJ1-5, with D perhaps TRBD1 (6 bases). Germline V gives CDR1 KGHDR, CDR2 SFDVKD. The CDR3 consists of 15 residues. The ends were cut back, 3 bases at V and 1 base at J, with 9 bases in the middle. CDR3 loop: CATSDTQGSNQPQHF. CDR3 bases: TGTGCCACCAGTGATACTCAGGGGAGCAATCAGCCCCAGCATTTT.

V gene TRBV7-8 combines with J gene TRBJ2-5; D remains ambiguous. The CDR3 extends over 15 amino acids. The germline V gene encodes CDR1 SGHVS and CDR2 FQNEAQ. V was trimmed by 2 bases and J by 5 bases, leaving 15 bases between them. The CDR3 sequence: CASSLRSWVMETQYF. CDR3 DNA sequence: TGTGCCAGCAGCTTAAGGTCGTGGGTGATGGAGACCCAGTACTTC.

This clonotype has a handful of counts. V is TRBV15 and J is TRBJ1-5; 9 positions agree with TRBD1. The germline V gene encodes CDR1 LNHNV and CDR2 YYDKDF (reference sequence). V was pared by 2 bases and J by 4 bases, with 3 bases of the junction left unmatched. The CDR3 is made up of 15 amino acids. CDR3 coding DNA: TGTGCCACCAGCAGACTAGGACAGGGGAATCAGCCCCAGCATTTT. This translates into CATSRLGQGNQPQHF.

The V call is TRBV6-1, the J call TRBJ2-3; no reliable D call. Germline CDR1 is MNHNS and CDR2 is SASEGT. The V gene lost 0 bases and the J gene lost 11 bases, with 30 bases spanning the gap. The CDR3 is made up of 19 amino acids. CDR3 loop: CASSEALRVRISSQIKQYF. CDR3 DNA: TGTGCCAGCAGTGAAGCGTTAAGAGTGAGGATCTCTTCACAGATAAAGCAGTATTTT.

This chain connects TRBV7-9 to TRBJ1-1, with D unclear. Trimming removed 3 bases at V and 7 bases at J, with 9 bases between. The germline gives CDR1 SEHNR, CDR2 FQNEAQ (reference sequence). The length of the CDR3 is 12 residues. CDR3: CASSFPDLEAFF. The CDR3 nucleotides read TGTGCCAGCAGCTTTCCGGACCTTGAAGCTTTCTTT.

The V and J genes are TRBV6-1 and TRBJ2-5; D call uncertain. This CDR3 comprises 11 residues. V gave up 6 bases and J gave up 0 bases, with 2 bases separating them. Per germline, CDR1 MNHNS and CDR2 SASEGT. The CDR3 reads CASRDQETQYF. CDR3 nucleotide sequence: TGTGCCAGCAGGGACCAAGAGACCCAGTACTTC.